The T cell receptor (beta chain) under discussion was sequenced for a study of molecular identifiers for immune sequencing clone quantification. Many counts were recorded for this clonotype. Its matching antigen is unknown. Notes on the study in general: Clones that exceeded 20 RNA copies held over 97% of effector molecules, yet under 1% in naive cells.

Germline CDR1 SGHNT, CDR2 YENEEA. V shed 5 bases, J shed 7 bases, and the junction held 4 bases outside the gene matches. The CDR3 sequence is 14 residues long. Previously described methods and listed TCR primers were employed for the bulk TCR libraries. TCRdb reanalysed the PCR reads using MiXCR and keeps one entry per CDR3 protein. The repertoire holds about 60,000 distinct CDR3 sequences, with around a fifth as singletons. The sequence derives from a human donor in good health. Some libraries in this study had Jurkat cell RNA spiked in. The chain joins TRBV11-3 to TRBJ2-7; 14 positions agree with TRBD2. Input material: naive CD8+ T cells from blood, with Jurkat cell RNA spiked in. Subset reported: FACS-sorted CD8+CD4-CCR7+CD45RA+ naive T cells. CDR3 region: CASSPGLAGEEQYF. CDR3 in DNA: TGTGCCAGCAGCCCGGGACTAGCGGGAGAAGAGCAGTACTTC.